These 5 T cell receptor beta chains originate from one sample sequenced in a study of blood T cell repertoires in COVID-19. The protocol was immunoSEQ multiplex PCR, while the TCRdb copy is restricted to in-frame clones and leaves out a portion. The data show 210,000 or so clones, with about four fifths seen just once and 7.5% to 8% held by the top ten. Material for sequencing was peripheral blood. The receptors originated from a woman aged 50 to 60 with active or convalescent COVID-19.

The rearrangement uses TRBV4-1 and TRBJ2-2; TRBD2 might be the D (5 bases). V was pared by 4 bases and J by 7 bases, with 16 bases between. The CDR3 runs 15 residues. The germline gives CDR1 MGHRA, CDR2 YSYEKL. CDR3 DNA sequence: TGCGCCAGCAGCCCGGACGCCGTCGGAGGCGGGGAGCTGTTTTTT. This translates into CASSPDAVGGGELFF.

The chain is built from TRBV6-5 and TRBJ2-7; 8 nucleotides agree with TRBD1. CDR3 length equals 15 residues. Trimming removed 2 bases from V and 0 bases from J; junction bases left unmatched: 3. The germline V gene has CDR1 MNHEY and CDR2 SVGAGI. CDR3 bases: TGTGCCAGCAGTTACGGGGACAGGAGCTCCTACGAGCAGTACTTC. It specifies CASSYGDRSSYEQYF.

This chain connects TRBV6-5 to TRBJ2-1; TRBD2 aligns across 7 bases. The CDR3 has 13 residues. Per germline, CDR1 MNHEY and CDR2 SVGAGI. The junction had 5 bases not matched to a gene; V was cut back by 8 bases and J by 4 bases. CDR3 in DNA: TGTGCCAGCGGGAAGCGGGATTACAATGAGCAGTTCTTC. Protein product: CASGKRDYNEQFF.

The J gene is TRBJ1-5, the V gene TRBV27; D uncertain. The germline gives CDR1 MNHEY, CDR2 SMNVEV (reference sequence). There are 13 residues in the CDR3. Trimming took 3 bases from V and 6 from J, leaving 9 bases between them. The CDR3 sequence: CASSLGGSQPQHF. The DNA of the CDR3 is TGTGCCAGCAGTTTGGGCGGGAGTCAGCCCCAGCATTTT.

This clone was seen only once. The V and J genes are TRBV5-6 and TRBJ1-5; unclear D gene. The V end lost 3 bases, the J end lost 0 bases, and 7 bases lay between the germline ends. Germline loops: CDR1 SGHDT, CDR2 YYEEEE. CDR3 length: 14 residues. For the CDR3, the DNA is TGTGCCAGCAGCTCCTCTTATAGCAATCAGCCCCAGCATTTT. Protein sequence: CASSSSYSNQPQHF.